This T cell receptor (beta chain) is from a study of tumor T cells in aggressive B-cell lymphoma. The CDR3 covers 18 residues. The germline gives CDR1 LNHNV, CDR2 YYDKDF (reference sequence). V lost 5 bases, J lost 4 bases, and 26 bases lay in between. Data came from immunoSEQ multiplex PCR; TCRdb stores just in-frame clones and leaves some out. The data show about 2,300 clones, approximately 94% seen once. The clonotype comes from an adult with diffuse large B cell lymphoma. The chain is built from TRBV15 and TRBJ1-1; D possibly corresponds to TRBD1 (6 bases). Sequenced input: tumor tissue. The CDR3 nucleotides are TGTGCCACCAGCGCAACTCTTCCACAGGGAACGTTTGGCACTGAAGCTTTCTTT. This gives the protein CATSATLPQGTFGTEAFF.